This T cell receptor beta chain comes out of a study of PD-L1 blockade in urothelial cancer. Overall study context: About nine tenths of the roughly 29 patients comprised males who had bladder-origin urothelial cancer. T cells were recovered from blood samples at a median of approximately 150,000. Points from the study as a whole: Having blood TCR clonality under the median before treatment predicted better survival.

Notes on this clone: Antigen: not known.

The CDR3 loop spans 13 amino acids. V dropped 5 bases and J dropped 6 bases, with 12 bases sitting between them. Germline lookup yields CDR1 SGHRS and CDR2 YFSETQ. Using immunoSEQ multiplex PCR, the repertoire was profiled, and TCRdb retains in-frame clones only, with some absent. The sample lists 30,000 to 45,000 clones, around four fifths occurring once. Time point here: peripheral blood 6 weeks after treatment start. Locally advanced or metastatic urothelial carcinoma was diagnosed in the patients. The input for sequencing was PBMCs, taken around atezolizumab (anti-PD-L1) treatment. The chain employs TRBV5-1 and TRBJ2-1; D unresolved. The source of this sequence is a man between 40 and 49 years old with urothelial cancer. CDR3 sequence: CASSTRPPNEQFF. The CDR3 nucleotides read TGCGCCAGCAGTACCAGGCCTCCCAATGAGCAGTTCTTC.